The next 18 T cell receptor beta chains were all read from a single sample in a study of low-dose radiotherapy and immunotherapy resistance in tumors. TRAV- and TRBV-specific primers primed first-strand cDNA, covering alpha and beta chains. It was with a constant-region primer and a V-primer adapter that TCRs were amplified over approximately 18 PCR cycles. Via MiXCR, TCRdb re-called the reads, giving one row per CDR3 protein. The table shows 17,000 or so distinct CDR3 sequences, with approximately 70% occurring only once. These TCRs come from a human donor with advanced metastatic prostate, ovarian, gallbladder or colorectal cancer (not recorded which). This table probably holds off-target reads from a library built for another chain.

The chain employs TRBV10-3 and TRBJ2-1; 16 bases fit TRBD2. The germline gives CDR1 ENHRY, CDR2 SYGVKD. This CDR3 is 15 amino acids long. Trimming took 4 bases from V and 10 from J; bases not matched to a gene: 4. CDR3 DNA sequence: TGTGCCATCAGTGCGGGGACTAGCGGGAGGGAGGAGCAGTTCTTC. This translates into CAISAGTSGREEQFF.

A few counts support this clonotype. V is TRBV15 and J is TRBJ2-7; D is uncertain. The CDR3 covers 12 residues. Trimming stripped 5 bases from V and 6 bases from J, with 11 bases between. Germline V gives CDR1 LNHNV, CDR2 YYDKDF (reference sequence). The DNA for the CDR3 is TGTGCCACCAGCTTCACACGAGCCGAGCAGTACTTC. Residues: CATSFTRAEQYF.

V usage is TRBV5-4 and J usage is TRBJ1-5; 9 bases are shared with TRBD1. Germline trimming cut 4 bases from V and 6 bases from J; bases unmatched to any gene: 8. In germline, CDR1 is SGHNT, CDR2 YYREEE (reference sequence). CDR3 size: 15 residues. The CDR3 loop is CASSATDRGGQPQHF. The CDR3 coding sequence is TGTGCCAGCAGCGCGACGGACAGGGGAGGTCAGCCCCAGCATTTT.

The V and J genes are TRBV7-8 and TRBJ2-7, with D unclear. V was pared by 1 base and J by 0 bases, with 7 bases between. The germline V gene has CDR1 SGHVS and CDR2 FQNEAQ. CDR3 length: 14 amino acids. CDR3 coding DNA: TGTGCCAGCAGCTTAGAAGGTTACTCCTACGAGCAGTACTTC. This encodes CASSLEGYSYEQYF.

The rearrangement joins TRBV28 to TRBJ2-7, with D perhaps TRBD2 (5 bases). Between the trimmed V and J ends, which lost 5 bases and 2 bases, there was a span of 10 bases. The CDR3 is 13 amino acids. Germline V gene lookup returns CDR1 MDHEN and CDR2 SYDVKM. The CDR3 DNA is TGTGCCAGCAGTAAACTAGGAACCTACGAGCAGTACTTC. Translated, it gives CASSKLGTYEQYF.

This clonotype was picked up a small number of times. The gene calls are TRBV5-6 and TRBJ2-1; D call uncertain. The germline gives CDR1 SGHDT, CDR2 YYEEEE. With 3 bases removed from V and 8 bases from J, the gap between germline ends came to 15 bases. The CDR3 runs 14 residues. DNA of the CDR3: TGTGCCAGCAGCTCCGCCCCGGTGGTTGATGAGCAGTTCTTC. Translation: CASSSAPVVDEQFF.

The V and J genes are TRBV10-2 and TRBJ2-2, with D perhaps matching TRBD2 (5 bases). Trimming pared 8 bases from V and 3 bases from J, leaving 19 bases between. CDR3 length equals 16 residues. CDR1 is WSHSY and CDR2 is SAAADI in the germline V gene. CDR3 sequence reads: CASARQSGSHTGELFF. The CDR3 coding sequence is TGCGCCAGCGCACGGCAGAGCGGCTCCCACACCGGGGAGCTGTTTTTT.

V gene TRBV29-1 combines with J gene TRBJ2-3; TRBD2 aligns across 9 bases. Germline V gene lookup returns CDR1 SQVTM and CDR2 ANQGSEA. The J segment lost 2 bases and the V segment lost 7 bases, leaving 7 bases of the junction unmatched. The CDR3 extends over 14 amino acids. In DNA form, the CDR3 reads TGCAGCGCAGGACTAGCGCGTGACACAGATACGCAGTATTTT. It yields the protein CSAGLARDTDTQYF.

The rearrangement uses TRBV4-1 and TRBJ2-7; 8 nucleotides align to TRBD2. Germline V gives CDR1 MGHRA, CDR2 YSYEKL. CDR3 length: 16 amino acids. V dropped 0 bases and J dropped 1; count of bases not matched to a gene: 5. The CDR3 coding sequence is TGCGCCAGCAGCCAAGATGGTAGCGGGACTTCCTACGAGCAGTACTTC. This encodes CASSQDGSGTSYEQYF.

The rearrangement uses TRBV5-1 and TRBJ2-3; D might be TRBD2 (5 bases). The V end was cut by 0 bases, the J end by 0 bases, with 11 bases between. This CDR3 comprises 16 residues. CDR1 is SGHRS and CDR2 is YFSETQ in the germline V gene. The CDR3 nucleotides are TGCGCCAGCAGCTTGGAGTGGGGAGCTAGCACAGATACGCAGTATTTT. Protein product: CASSLEWGASTDTQYF.

CDR3 in amino acids: CSVRQEINTEAFF. CDR3 coding DNA: TGCAGCGTCCGACAGGAAATAAACACTGAAGCTTTCTTT. The chain links TRBV29-1 to TRBJ1-1, with D possibly matching TRBD1 (6 bases). This CDR3 comprises 13 residues. Germline-derived CDR1 and CDR2 are SQVTM and ANQGSEA. Trimming took 6 bases from V and 2 from J, leaving 13 bases between them.

The chain is built from TRBV5-1 and TRBJ1-5; D is perhaps TRBD1 (6 bases). Germline-derived CDR1 and CDR2 are SGHRS and YFSETQ. With 1 base removed from V and 4 bases from J, the gap between germline ends came to 9 bases. This CDR3 comprises 14 residues. As DNA, the CDR3 is TGCGCCAGCAGCTTGACAGGGTGGAATCAGCCCCAGCATTTT. It encodes CASSLTGWNQPQHF.

This rearrangement joins TRBV4-2 to TRBJ2-1; 10 bases fit TRBD2. The junction had 8 bases not matched to a gene; V was cut back by 0 bases and J by 6 bases. CDR1 LGHNA and CDR2 YNFKEQ come from the germline V gene. The CDR3 loop spans 17 amino acids. The CDR3 spells CASSQEISGGASNEQFF. CDR3 coding DNA: TGTGCCAGCAGCCAAGAAATAAGCGGGGGGGCTTCCAATGAGCAGTTCTTC.

The sample holds one count of this clonotype. This chain uses TRBV27 with TRBJ1-1, with D perhaps TRBD1 (6 bases). V lost 6 bases and J 2 bases, leaving 13 bases between the germline ends. The germline V gene encodes CDR1 MNHEY and CDR2 SMNVEV (reference sequence). The CDR3 contains 14 residues. Here the CDR3 reads CASRPGGSNTEAFF. CDR3 sequence (DNA): TGTGCCAGCAGGCCGGGGGGCAGTAACACTGAAGCTTTCTTT.

V is TRBV6-5 and J is TRBJ2-3, with 9 bases that match TRBD1. Germline CDR1 MNHEY, CDR2 SVGAGI. CDR3 length: 16 residues. This CDR3 is CADKGHRGHVGDTQYF. As DNA, the CDR3 is TGTGCGGACAAGGGTCACAGGGGGCATGTGGGAGATACGCAGTATTTT.

V gene TRBV5-4 combines with J gene TRBJ2-7, with 11 positions matching TRBD2. CDR1 and CDR2 from the germline V gene are SGHNT and YYREEE (reference sequence). Trimming cost V 4 bases and J 3 bases; bases outside gene matches: 9. The CDR3 length is 16 residues. The CDR3 DNA reads TGTGCCAGCAGCCAGGGAGGGACTAGCGGAATCTACGAGCAGTACTTC. Residues: CASSQGGTSGIYEQYF.

The genes are TRBV2 and TRBJ2-7, with 12 bases fitting TRBD2. The CDR3 totals 14 residues. Germline CDR1 reads SNHLY; CDR2 reads FYNNEI. V lost 4 bases and J lost 12; bases outside the gene matches: 10. For the CDR3, the DNA is TGTGCCAGCAGTGGACTAGCGGGAGTCACACCCTTGTACTTC. Amino acids: CASSGLAGVTPLYF. Full variable domain (remainder filled in from reference TRBV2 and TRBJ2-7): EPEVTQTPSHQVTQMGQEVILRCVPISNHLYFYWYRQILGQKVEFLVSFYNNEISEKSEIFDDQFSVERPDGSNFTLKIRSTKLEDSAMYFCASSGLAGVTPLYFGPGTRLTVT.

The genes are TRBV12-3 or TRBV12-4 and TRBJ1-4; D gene uncertain. Trimming stripped 5 bases from V and 0 bases from J, with 10 bases between. This CDR3 has 15 residues. The CDR3 loop is CASSPQGSTNEKLFF. The DNA for the CDR3 is TGTGCCAGCAGTCCGCAAGGGTCAACTAATGAAAAACTGTTTTTT.